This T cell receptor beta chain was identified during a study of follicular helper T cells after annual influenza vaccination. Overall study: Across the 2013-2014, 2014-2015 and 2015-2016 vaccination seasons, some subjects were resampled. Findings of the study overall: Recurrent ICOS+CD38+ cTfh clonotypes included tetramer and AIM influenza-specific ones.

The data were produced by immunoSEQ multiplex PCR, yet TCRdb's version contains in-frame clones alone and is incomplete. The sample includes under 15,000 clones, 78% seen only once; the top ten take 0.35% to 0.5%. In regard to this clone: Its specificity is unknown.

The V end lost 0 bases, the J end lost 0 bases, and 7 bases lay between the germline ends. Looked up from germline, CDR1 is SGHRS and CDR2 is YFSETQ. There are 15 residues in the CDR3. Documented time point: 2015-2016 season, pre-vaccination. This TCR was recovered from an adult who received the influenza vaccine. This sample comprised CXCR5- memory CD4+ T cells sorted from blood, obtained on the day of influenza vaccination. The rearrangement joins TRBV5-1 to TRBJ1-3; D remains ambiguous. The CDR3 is CASSLGTVSGNTIYF. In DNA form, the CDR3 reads TGCGCCAGCAGCTTGGGAACGGTCTCTGGAAACACCATATATTTT.